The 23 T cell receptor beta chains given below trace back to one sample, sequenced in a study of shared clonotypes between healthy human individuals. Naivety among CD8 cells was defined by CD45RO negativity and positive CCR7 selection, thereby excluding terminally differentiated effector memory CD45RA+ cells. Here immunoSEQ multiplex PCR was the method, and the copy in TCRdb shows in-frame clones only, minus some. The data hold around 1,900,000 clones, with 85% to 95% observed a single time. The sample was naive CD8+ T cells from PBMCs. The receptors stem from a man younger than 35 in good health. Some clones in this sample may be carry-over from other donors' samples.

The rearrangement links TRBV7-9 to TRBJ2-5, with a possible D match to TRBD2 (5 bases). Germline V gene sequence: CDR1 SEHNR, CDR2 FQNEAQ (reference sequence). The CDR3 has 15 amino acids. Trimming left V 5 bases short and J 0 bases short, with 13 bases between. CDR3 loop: CASSQGTRYQETQYF. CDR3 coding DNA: TGTGCCAGCAGCCAAGGAACTAGGTACCAAGAGACCCAGTACTTC.

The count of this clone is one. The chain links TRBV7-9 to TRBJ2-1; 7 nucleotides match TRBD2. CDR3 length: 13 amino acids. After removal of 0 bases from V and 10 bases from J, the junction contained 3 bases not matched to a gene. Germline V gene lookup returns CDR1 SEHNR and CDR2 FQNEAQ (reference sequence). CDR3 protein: CASSLAGGREQFF. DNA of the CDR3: TGTGCCAGCAGCTTAGCGGGAGGGAGAGAGCAGTTCTTC.

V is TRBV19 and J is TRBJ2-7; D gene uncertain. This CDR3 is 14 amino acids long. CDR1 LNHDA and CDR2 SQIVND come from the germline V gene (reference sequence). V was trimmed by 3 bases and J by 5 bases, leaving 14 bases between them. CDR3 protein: CASSINGKNDEQYF. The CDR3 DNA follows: TGTGCCAGTAGTATCAACGGTAAAAACGACGAGCAGTACTTC.

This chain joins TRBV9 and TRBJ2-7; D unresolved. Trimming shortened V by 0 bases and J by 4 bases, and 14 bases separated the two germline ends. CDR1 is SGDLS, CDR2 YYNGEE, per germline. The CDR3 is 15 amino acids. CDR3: CASSVVPVNLYEQYF. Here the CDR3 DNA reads TGTGCCAGCAGCGTAGTCCCAGTTAATTTGTACGAGCAGTACTTC.

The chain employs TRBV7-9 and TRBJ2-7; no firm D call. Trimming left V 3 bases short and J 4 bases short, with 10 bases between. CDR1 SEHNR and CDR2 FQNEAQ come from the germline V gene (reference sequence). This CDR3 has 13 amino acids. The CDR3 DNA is TGTGCCAGCAGCTTTGGCAGCCAATACGAGCAGTACTTC. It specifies CASSFGSQYEQYF. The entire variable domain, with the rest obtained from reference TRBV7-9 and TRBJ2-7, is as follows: DTGVSQNPRHKITKRGQNVTFRCDPISEHNRLYWYRQTLGQGPEFLTYFQNEAQLEKSRLLSDRFSAERPKGSFSTLEIQRTEQGDSAMYLCASSFGSQYEQYFGPGTRLTVT.

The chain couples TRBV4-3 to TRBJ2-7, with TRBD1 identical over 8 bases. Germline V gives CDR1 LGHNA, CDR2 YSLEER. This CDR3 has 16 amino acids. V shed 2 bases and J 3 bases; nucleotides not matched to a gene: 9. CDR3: CASSQSPTGVYYEQYF. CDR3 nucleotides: TGCGCCAGCAGCCAATCCCCGACAGGGGTGTACTACGAGCAGTACTTC.

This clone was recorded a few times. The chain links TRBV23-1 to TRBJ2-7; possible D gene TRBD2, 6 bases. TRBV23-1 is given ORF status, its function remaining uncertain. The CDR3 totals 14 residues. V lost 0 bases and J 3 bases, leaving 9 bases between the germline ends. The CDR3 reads CASSQSSGSYEQYF. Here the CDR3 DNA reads TGCGCCAGCAGTCAATCTTCCGGGAGCTACGAGCAGTACTTC.

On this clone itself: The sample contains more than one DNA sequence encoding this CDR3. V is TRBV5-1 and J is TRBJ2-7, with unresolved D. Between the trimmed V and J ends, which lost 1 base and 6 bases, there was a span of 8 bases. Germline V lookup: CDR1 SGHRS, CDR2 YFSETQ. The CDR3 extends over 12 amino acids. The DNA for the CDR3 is TGCGCCAGCAGCTTGAGCAGTGGCGAGCAGTACTTC. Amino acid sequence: CASSLSSGEQYF.

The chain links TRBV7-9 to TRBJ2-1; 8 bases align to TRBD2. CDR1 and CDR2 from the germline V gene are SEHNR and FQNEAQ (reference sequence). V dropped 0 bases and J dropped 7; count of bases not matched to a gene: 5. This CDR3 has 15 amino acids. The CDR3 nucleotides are TGTGCCAGCAGCTTAGCCTCCCGGGGGGGTAATGAGCAGTTCTTC. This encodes CASSLASRGGNEQFF.

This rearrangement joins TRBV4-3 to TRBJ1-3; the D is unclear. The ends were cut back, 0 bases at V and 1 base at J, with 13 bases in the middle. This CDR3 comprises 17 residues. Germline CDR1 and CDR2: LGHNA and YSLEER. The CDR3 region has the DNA TGCGCCAGCAGCCAAGATCGAGGACGTCTGTCTGGAAACACCATATATTTT. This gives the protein CASSQDRGRLSGNTIYF.

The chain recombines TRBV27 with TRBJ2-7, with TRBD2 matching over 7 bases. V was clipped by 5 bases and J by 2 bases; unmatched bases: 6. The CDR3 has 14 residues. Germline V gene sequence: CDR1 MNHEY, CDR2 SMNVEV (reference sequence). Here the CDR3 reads CASSPRLAPYEQYF. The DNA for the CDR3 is TGTGCCAGCAGTCCGAGACTAGCCCCCTACGAGCAGTACTTC.

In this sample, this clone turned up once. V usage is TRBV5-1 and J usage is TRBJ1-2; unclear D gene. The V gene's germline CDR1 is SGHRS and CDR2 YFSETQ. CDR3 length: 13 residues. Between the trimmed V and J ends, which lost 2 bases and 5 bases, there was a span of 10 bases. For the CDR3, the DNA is TGCGCCAGCAGCTTTGGACCGGAGTATGGCTACACCTTC. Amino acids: CASSFGPEYGYTF.

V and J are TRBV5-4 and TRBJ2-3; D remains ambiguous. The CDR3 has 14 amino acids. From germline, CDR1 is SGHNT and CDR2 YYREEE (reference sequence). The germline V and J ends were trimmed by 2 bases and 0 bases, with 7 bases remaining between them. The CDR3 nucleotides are TGTGCCAGCAGCTTCAGAGGTAGCACAGATACGCAGTATTTT. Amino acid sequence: CASSFRGSTDTQYF.

Here the CDR3 reads CSVSDADRIYEQYF. CDR3 nucleotide sequence: TGCAGCGTTTCAGACGCCGATAGGATCTACGAGCAGTACTTC. The chain recombines TRBV29-1 with TRBJ2-7; no firm D call. Germline V gives CDR1 SQVTM, CDR2 ANQGSEA. This CDR3 has 14 residues. The germline V and J ends were trimmed by 5 bases and 3 bases, with 17 bases remaining between them.

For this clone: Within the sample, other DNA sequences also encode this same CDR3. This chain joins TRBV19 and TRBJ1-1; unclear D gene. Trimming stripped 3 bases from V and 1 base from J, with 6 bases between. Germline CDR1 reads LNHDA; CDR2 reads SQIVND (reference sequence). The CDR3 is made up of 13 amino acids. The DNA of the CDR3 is TGTGCCAGTAGTATTTCTACGAACACTGAAGCTTTCTTT. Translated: CASSISTNTEAFF.

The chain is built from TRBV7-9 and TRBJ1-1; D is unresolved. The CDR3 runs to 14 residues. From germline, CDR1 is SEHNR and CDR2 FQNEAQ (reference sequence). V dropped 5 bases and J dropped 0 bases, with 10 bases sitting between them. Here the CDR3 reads CASSPDPLNTEAFF. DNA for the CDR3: TGTGCCAGCAGCCCGGACCCCCTGAACACTGAAGCTTTCTTT.

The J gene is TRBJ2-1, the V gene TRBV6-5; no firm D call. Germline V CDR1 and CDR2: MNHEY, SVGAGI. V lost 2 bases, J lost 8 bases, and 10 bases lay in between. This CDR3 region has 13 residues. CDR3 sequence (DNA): TGTGCCAGCAGTTACATACAGTTCCATGAGCAGTTCTTC. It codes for CASSYIQFHEQFF.

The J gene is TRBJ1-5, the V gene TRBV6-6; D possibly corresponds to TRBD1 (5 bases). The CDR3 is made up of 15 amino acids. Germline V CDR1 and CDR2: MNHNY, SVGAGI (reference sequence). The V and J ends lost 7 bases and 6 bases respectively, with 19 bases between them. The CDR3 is CASTQEGRSGQPQHF. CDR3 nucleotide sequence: TGTGCCAGCACCCAAGAGGGGAGGAGTGGTCAGCCCCAGCATTTT.

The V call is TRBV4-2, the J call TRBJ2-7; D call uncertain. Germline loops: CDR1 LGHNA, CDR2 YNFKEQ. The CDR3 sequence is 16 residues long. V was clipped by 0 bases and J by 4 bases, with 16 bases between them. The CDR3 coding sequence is TGTGCCAGCAGCCAAGATTTGGCGACCAACGGTTACGAGCAGTACTTC. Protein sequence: CASSQDLATNGYEQYF.

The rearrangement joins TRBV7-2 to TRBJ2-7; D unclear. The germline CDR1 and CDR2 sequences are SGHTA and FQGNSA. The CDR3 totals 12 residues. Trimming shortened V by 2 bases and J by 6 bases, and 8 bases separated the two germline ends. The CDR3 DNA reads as TGTGCCAGCAGCTTATCCAAGACCGAGCAGTACTTC. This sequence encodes CASSLSKTEQYF.

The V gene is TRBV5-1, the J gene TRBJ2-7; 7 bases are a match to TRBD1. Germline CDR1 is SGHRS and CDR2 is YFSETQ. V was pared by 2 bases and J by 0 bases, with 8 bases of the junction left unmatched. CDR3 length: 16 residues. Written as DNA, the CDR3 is TGCGCCAGCAGCTTTTCTCCACAGGGGCGCTCCTACGAGCAGTACTTC. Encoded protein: CASSFSPQGRSYEQYF. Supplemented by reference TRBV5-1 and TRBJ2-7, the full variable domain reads KAGVTQTPRYLIKTRGQQVTLSCSPISGHRSVSWYQQTPGQGLQFLFEYFSETQRNKGNFPGRFSGRQFSNSRSEMNVSTLELGDSALYLCASSFSPQGRSYEQYFGPGTRLTVT.

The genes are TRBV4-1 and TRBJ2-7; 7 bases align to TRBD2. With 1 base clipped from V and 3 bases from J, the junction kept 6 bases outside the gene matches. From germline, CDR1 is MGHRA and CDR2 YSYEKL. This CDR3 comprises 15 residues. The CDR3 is CASSQGGSGYYEQYF. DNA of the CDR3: TGCGCCAGCAGCCAAGGAGGTAGCGGGTACTACGAGCAGTACTTC.

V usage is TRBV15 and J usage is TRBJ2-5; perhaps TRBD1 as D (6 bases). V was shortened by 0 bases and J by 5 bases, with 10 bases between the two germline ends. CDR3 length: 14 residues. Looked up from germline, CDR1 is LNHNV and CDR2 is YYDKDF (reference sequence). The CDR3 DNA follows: TGTGCCACCAGCAGAGATTGGGGGCCGGAGACCCAGTACTTC. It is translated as CATSRDWGPETQYF.